A selection of T cell receptor beta chains follows, all from one sample in a study of T cells after posttransplantation cyclophosphamide. Repertoires were generated with immunoSEQ multiplex PCR, while TCRdb's copy carries only in-frame clones and drops some. This sample carries roughly 41,000 clones, none of them present only once. Sequenced sample: PBMCs. The source of these receptors is a man aged 30 to 39 in good health and a related stem cell transplant donor. Both conserved end residues are part of each CDR3. D genes are given only for firm matches. Only some rows state a clone size, as once, few, many or a class for expanded clones.

D gene: NA
V gene: TRBV9
J gene: TRBJ1-4
clone size: many
CDR3 protein: CASSTGDRPNEKLFF
CDR3 DNA: TGTGCCAGCAGCACCGGAGACAGACCTAATGAAAAACTGTTTTTT

D gene: TRBD2
V gene: TRBV5-6
J gene: TRBJ2-7
clone size: many
CDR3 protein: CASSPGGGGSYEQYF
CDR3 DNA: TGTGCCAGCAGCCCTGGGGGGGGTGGCTCCTACGAGCAGTACTTC

D gene: TRBD2
V gene: TRBV28
J gene: TRBJ2-5
clone size: few
CDR3 protein: CASSPLRTSGGSYQETQYF
CDR3 DNA: TGTGCCAGCAGTCCCCTCCGGACTAGCGGGGGGTCCTATCAAGAGACCCAGTACTTC

D gene: TRBD1
V gene: TRBV5-4
J gene: TRBJ2-7
clone size: many
CDR3 protein: CASSLSGQAYEQYF
CDR3 DNA: TGTGCCAGCAGCCTGTCTGGACAGGCCTACGAGCAGTACTTC

D gene: TRBD1
V gene: TRBV18
J gene: TRBJ2-7
clone size: many
CDR3 protein: CASSPGGQGHSYEQYF
CDR3 DNA: TGTGCCAGCTCACCGGGGGGACAGGGGCACTCCTACGAGCAGTACTTC

D gene: NA
V gene: TRBV18
J gene: TRBJ1-1
clone size: many
CDR3 protein: CASSPLQEKEAFF
CDR3 DNA: TGTGCCAGCTCACCCCTCCAGGAAAAAGAAGCTTTCTTT

D gene: NA
V gene: TRBV18
J gene: TRBJ1-4
clone size: many
CDR3 protein: CASSSTGTTEKLFF
CDR3 DNA: TGTGCCAGCTCATCCACAGGGACGACGGAAAAACTGTTTTTT

D gene: TRBD1
V gene: TRBV5-4
J gene: TRBJ2-1
clone size: many
CDR3 protein: CASSLSRDRGPGNEQFF
CDR3 DNA: TGTGCCAGCAGCTTGTCCCGGGACAGGGGGCCGGGTAATGAGCAGTTCTTC

D gene: NA
V gene: TRBV12-3/TRBV12-4
J gene: TRBJ1-2
clone size: NA
CDR3 protein: CASSFEGVKVTNYGYTF
CDR3 DNA: TGTGCCAGCAGTTTTGAGGGGGTGAAGGTCACCAACTATGGCTACACCTTC

D gene: NA
V gene: TRBV29-1
J gene: TRBJ2-7
clone size: NA
CDR3 protein: CSVLPGNSGSYEQYF
CDR3 DNA: TGCAGCGTCCTACCGGGGAATAGCGGTTCCTACGAGCAGTACTTC

D gene: NA
V gene: TRBV7-6
J gene: TRBJ2-7
clone size: many
CDR3 protein: CASSSIQGNYYEQYF
CDR3 DNA: TGTGCCAGCAGCTCAATACAGGGAAATTACTACGAGCAGTACTTC

D gene: NA
V gene: TRBV4-2
J gene: TRBJ2-6
clone size: few
CDR3 protein: CASSQVGHTSGANVLTF
CDR3 DNA: TGTGCCAGCAGCCAAGTTGGACATACCTCTGGGGCCAACGTCCTGACTTTC

D gene: NA
V gene: TRBV28
J gene: TRBJ1-5
clone size: few
CDR3 protein: CASSQGKYSNQPQHF
CDR3 DNA: TGTGCCAGCAGTCAGGGAAAATATAGCAATCAGCCCCAGCATTTT

D gene: TRBD1
V gene: TRBV2
J gene: TRBJ2-7
clone size: many
CDR3 protein: CASRRDRAGEQYF
CDR3 DNA: TGTGCCAGCAGAAGGGACAGGGCAGGCGAGCAGTACTTC

D gene: NA
V gene: TRBV2
J gene: TRBJ2-4
clone size: many
CDR3 protein: CASTDRTKNIQYF
CDR3 DNA: TGTGCCAGTACCGACAGGACCAAAAACATTCAGTACTTC

D gene: NA
V gene: TRBV6-5
J gene: TRBJ1-4
clone size: few
CDR3 protein: CASSYSINQGKLFF
CDR3 DNA: TGTGCCAGCAGTTACTCAATTAACCAAGGAAAACTGTTTTTT

D gene: TRBD2
V gene: TRBV12-3/TRBV12-4
J gene: TRBJ2-2
clone size: many
CDR3 protein: CASSWRGGGELFF
CDR3 DNA: TGTGCCAGCAGTTGGCGGGGGGGCGGGGAGCTGTTTTTT

D gene: NA
V gene: TRBV12-3/TRBV12-4
J gene: TRBJ1-2
clone size: many
CDR3 protein: CASSLRGRGYGYTF
CDR3 DNA: TGTGCCAGCAGTTTGCGGGGCCGGGGCTATGGCTACACCTTC

D gene: NA
V gene: TRBV12-3/TRBV12-4
J gene: TRBJ1-6
clone size: many
CDR3 protein: CASTRTGSSYNSPLHF
CDR3 DNA: TGTGCCAGCACCAGGACGGGGAGCTCCTATAATTCACCCCTCCACTTT

D gene: TRBD1
V gene: TRBV6-6
J gene: TRBJ1-6
clone size: many
CDR3 protein: CASSYSSGTGYSPLHF
CDR3 DNA: TGTGCCAGCAGTTACTCCTCCGGGACAGGGTACTCACCCCTCCACTTT

D gene: NA
V gene: TRBV7-2
J gene: TRBJ1-3
clone size: many
CDR3 protein: CASSLIPQGPSSGNTIYF
CDR3 DNA: TGTGCCAGCAGCTTAATACCCCAGGGGCCAAGCTCTGGAAACACCATATATTTT

D gene: TRBD1
V gene: TRBV6-1
J gene: TRBJ2-2
clone size: many
CDR3 protein: CASRPTGGGDGELFF
CDR3 DNA: TGTGCCAGCAGACCGACAGGGGGCGGAGACGGGGAGCTGTTTTTT

D gene: NA
V gene: TRBV18
J gene: TRBJ1-2
clone size: many
CDR3 protein: CASSPDAGLALGNYGYTF
CDR3 DNA: TGTGCCAGCTCACCTGACGCAGGTTTGGCCCTTGGTAACTATGGCTACACCTTC

D gene: TRBD2
V gene: TRBV7-9
J gene: TRBJ2-5
clone size: many
CDR3 protein: CASSLPGLALQTQYF
CDR3 DNA: TGTGCCAGCAGCTTACCGGGACTAGCCTTACAGACCCAGTACTTC

D gene: NA
V gene: TRBV11-2
J gene: TRBJ2-7
clone size: many
CDR3 protein: CASSLTGSSYEQYF
CDR3 DNA: TGTGCCAGCAGCTTAACAGGGAGTTCCTACGAGCAGTACTTC

D gene: TRBD1
V gene: TRBV7-2
J gene: TRBJ1-4
clone size: many
CDR3 protein: CASSLDGRQGEKLFF
CDR3 DNA: TGTGCCAGCAGCTTAGACGGCAGACAGGGGGAAAAACTGTTTTTT

D gene: TRBD1
V gene: TRBV27
J gene: TRBJ2-7
clone size: many
CDR3 protein: CASSLSGTGDLYEQYF
CDR3 DNA: TGTGCCAGCAGTTTGTCCGGGACAGGGGATCTCTACGAGCAGTACTTC

D gene: NA
V gene: TRBV27
J gene: TRBJ1-1
clone size: many
CDR3 protein: CASSLSGPQGLNTEAFF
CDR3 DNA: TGTGCCAGCAGTTTATCGGGTCCTCAGGGCTTGAACACTGAAGCTTTCTTT

D gene: NA
V gene: TRBV9
J gene: TRBJ2-5
clone size: NA
CDR3 protein: CASSAHGGGETQYF
CDR3 DNA: TGTGCCAGCAGCGCCCATGGGGGGGGCGAGACCCAGTACTTC

D gene: TRBD1
V gene: TRBV7-2
J gene: TRBJ1-2
clone size: many
CDR3 protein: CASSFSGGGYTF
CDR3 DNA: TGTGCCAGCAGCTTCTCAGGGGGAGGCTACACCTTC

D gene: NA
V gene: TRBV6-1
J gene: TRBJ1-2
clone size: many
CDR3 protein: CASSEGGRNYGYTF
CDR3 DNA: TGTGCCAGCAGTGAAGGTGGCAGAAACTATGGCTACACCTTC

D gene: TRBD1
V gene: TRBV5-1
J gene: TRBJ2-3
clone size: NA
CDR3 protein: CASSFMAGGARADTQYF
CDR3 DNA: TGCGCCAGCAGCTTCATGGCAGGGGGCGCGAGAGCAGATACGCAGTATTTT